Presented here are 21 T cell receptor beta chains from one specimen sequenced in a study of identical twins. TCRdb used MiXCR to reprocess the 5' RACE reads, holding one entry per CDR3 protein. Of 500,000 to 600,000 distinct CDR3 sequences listed, about 20% are singletons. The sample also formed part of further work on T cells expressing NK-cell markers.

The sample comprised CD4+ T cells sorted from blood. The source is a woman aged 18-30 years in good health.

This clonotype was detected a few times. The chain recombines TRBV20-1 with TRBJ1-3; D is uncertain. CDR3 length: 16 residues. Between the trimmed V and J ends, which lost 0 bases and 0 bases, there was a span of 12 bases. Germline V CDR1 and CDR2: DFQATT, SNEGSKA (reference sequence). The CDR3 is CSARDWRTISGNTIYF. The CDR3 DNA sequence: TGCAGTGCTAGAGATTGGAGAACGATCTCTGGAAACACCATATATTTT.

As to this clonotype: Compared with germline, one end of the junction differs, possibly owing to a read error. The V gene is TRBV12-3 or TRBV12-4, the J gene TRBJ2-5; 9 nucleotides match TRBD2. CDR3 length equals 18 residues. CDR3 bases: TGTGCCTGCAGTTTAGTTGCGGGAGGGCCTGGGTACCAAGAGACCCAGTACTTC. Its translation is CACSLVAGGPGYQETQYF.

The J gene is TRBJ2-4, the V gene TRBV7-3; 11 bases are a match to TRBD2. Unmatched junction bases numbered 6, after V lost 2 bases and J lost 0 bases. CDR1 is SGHTA, CDR2 FQGTGA, per germline. CDR3 size: 18 residues. This CDR3 is CASSLLASGGLAKNIQYF. DNA of the CDR3: TGTGCCAGCAGCTTATTAGCTAGCGGGGGGCTAGCCAAAAACATTCAGTACTTC.

The gene calls are TRBV24-1 and TRBJ2-2, with D perhaps TRBD2 (5 bases). The CDR3 contains 15 residues. V was pared by 7 bases and J by 1 base, with 12 bases between. The V gene's germline CDR1 is KGHDR and CDR2 SFDVKD. The CDR3 DNA reads TGTGCCACCAGCGAGACGGGAATGAACACCGGGGAGCTGTTTTTT. Translated, it gives CATSETGMNTGELFF.

This clonotype showed up just a few times. This sequence may be a read error, since a much larger clone differs from it by one base. The V and J genes are TRBV14 and TRBJ2-7; D is uncertain. The germline V gene has CDR1 SGHDN and CDR2 FVKESK. V lost 1 base, J lost 7 bases, and 5 bases lay in between. The CDR3 is 11 residues long. The CDR3 loop is CASSQAQEQYF. In DNA, the CDR3 is TGTGCCAGCAGCCAAGCCCAGGAGCAGTACTTC.

Only a few counts were recorded for this clonotype. The rearrangement links TRBV5-1 to TRBJ2-7; D unclear. V was trimmed by 4 bases and J by 1 base, leaving 9 bases between them. The CDR3 totals 13 residues. Germline CDR1 reads SGHRS; CDR2 reads YFSETQ. The CDR3 nucleotides are TGCGCCAGCAGCGAACTTGGGTCCTACGAGCAGTACTTC. This sequence encodes CASSELGSYEQYF.

V usage is TRBV6-1 and J usage is TRBJ2-1, with D unresolved. CDR1 is MNHNS, CDR2 SASEGT, per germline. The CDR3 runs 14 residues. V was trimmed by 7 bases and J by 4 bases, leaving 14 bases between them. The CDR3: CASNNGWKYNEQFF. The CDR3 nucleotides read TGTGCCAGCAACAATGGCTGGAAATACAATGAGCAGTTCTTC.

This clonotype was seen many times. This chain links TRBV20-1 with TRBJ2-7; D assignment may be TRBD1 or TRBD2 (5 bases each). Per germline, CDR1 DFQATT and CDR2 SNEGSKA (reference sequence). The CDR3 covers 15 residues. With 0 bases removed from V and 2 bases from J, the gap between germline ends came to 14 bases. The CDR3, as DNA: TGCAGTGCTAGAGATCGCTGGGACCCTGCCTACGAGCAGTACTTC. Residues: CSARDRWDPAYEQYF.

In its sample, this clonotype was seen many times. This chain links TRBV10-1 with TRBJ2-3; D gene unclear. The CDR3 has 12 residues. Per germline, CDR1 WNHNN and CDR2 SYGVQD (reference sequence). The V end lost 2 bases, the J end lost 7 bases, and 7 bases lay between the germline ends. The CDR3 bases are TGCGCCAGCAGTGAGGGAGTGAATACGCAGTATTTT. This translates into CASSEGVNTQYF.

This clonotype was detected many times. The V gene is TRBV15, the J gene TRBJ1-4; unclear D gene. The CDR3 totals 15 residues. V dropped 0 bases and J dropped 6 bases, with 11 bases sitting between them. CDR1 LNHNV and CDR2 YYDKDF come from the germline V gene (reference sequence). CDR3 DNA sequence: TGTGCCACCAGCAGAGATCTCGGCTGGGATGAAAAACTGTTTTTT. Amino acid sequence: CATSRDLGWDEKLFF.

The CDR3 here is CASSSPGALSTDTQYF. In DNA, the CDR3 is TGTGCCAGCAGTTCCCCGGGGGCCCTTAGCACAGATACGCAGTATTTT. V is TRBV6-5 and J is TRBJ2-3; D is possibly TRBD1 or TRBD2 (6 bases each). The CDR3 is 16 residues long. Deletions cut 4 bases from V and 0 bases from J, with 14 bases between. Germline CDR1 MNHEY, CDR2 SVGAGI.

Remarks on this clonotype: One end of the junction does not line up with germline, which may come from a read error. The V call is TRBV27, the J call TRBJ2-7, with TRBD1 as a possible D gene (5 bases). This CDR3 spans 14 amino acids. Germline V gene data show CDR1 as MNHEY and CDR2 as SMNVEV (reference sequence). In DNA form, the CDR3 reads TGTGCCAGCAGTTTGCTCCAGGGTTTTTACGAGCAGAACTTC. Protein product: CASSLLQGFYEQNF.

The genes are TRBV12-3 or TRBV12-4 and TRBJ2-1; D gene uncertain. This CDR3 region has 16 residues. With 1 base removed from V and 0 bases from J, the gap between germline ends came to 10 bases. CDR3 sequence: CASSLGSAPSYNEQFF. The DNA of the CDR3 is TGTGCCAGCAGTTTAGGGTCGGCCCCCTCCTACAATGAGCAGTTCTTC.

A few counts support this clonotype. This rearrangement joins TRBV12-3 or TRBV12-4 to TRBJ2-1; 7 nucleotides agree with TRBD2. The CDR3 totals 15 residues. Trimming took 3 bases from V and 2 from J; bases not matched to a gene: 4. CDR3 sequence reads: CASSFSGTTYNEQFF. In nucleotides, the CDR3 is TGTGCCAGCAGTTTCTCCGGGACTACCTACAATGAGCAGTTCTTC.

The chain uses TRBV18 and TRBJ2-7, with D tentatively TRBD1 (5 bases). This CDR3 region has 14 residues. From germline, CDR1 is KGHSH and CDR2 LQKENI. V shed 4 bases and J shed 2 bases, with 12 bases lying between them. CDR3 sequence reads: CASSLGPLAYEQYF. As DNA, the CDR3 is TGTGCCAGCTCACTGGGGCCATTGGCCTACGAGCAGTACTTC.

This clonotype has just a few counts. The chain employs TRBV4-1 and TRBJ2-3; TRBD2 matches 14 bases. Unmatched junction bases numbered 11, after V lost 3 bases and J lost 3 bases. The CDR3 is 19 amino acids. Germline lookup yields CDR1 MGHRA and CDR2 YSYEKL. The CDR3 reads CASSQTSGGAYPGTDTQYF. CDR3 nucleotides: TGCGCCAGCAGCCAGACTAGCGGGGGGGCATACCCAGGGACAGATACGCAGTATTTT.

This clonotype was seen a handful of times. The DNA of the CDR3 is TGCAGCGGTACAAGAGCGGGGGGTAGGGAGACCCAGTACTTC. Its translation: CSGTRAGGRETQYF. The chain uses TRBV29-1 and TRBJ2-5; 9 bases line up with TRBD2. The length of the CDR3 is 14 residues. Germline lookup yields CDR1 SQVTM and CDR2 ANQGSEA. Losses at the gene ends were 7 bases for V and 5 bases for J; bases not matched to a gene: 11.

Concerning this clonotype itself: One end of the junction varies from germline; a read error may be responsible. The V and J genes are TRBV6-5 and TRBJ1-1, with D unresolved. Looked up from germline, CDR1 is MNHEY and CDR2 is SVGAGI. The CDR3 has 11 amino acids. CDR3 amino acids: CASSRNTVAFF. CDR3 nucleotide sequence: TGTGCCAGCAGTCGGAACACTGTAGCTTTCTTT.

On this clonotype: An end of the junction differs from the germline gene, which may be a read error. The CDR3 coding sequence is TGTGCCAGCTCATCACCGAGCGAGTCACCCTACGAGCAGTACTTC. Its protein is CASSSPSESPYEQYF. The chain is built from TRBV18 and TRBJ2-7; D is undetermined. The CDR3 extends over 15 amino acids. The germline gives CDR1 KGHSH, CDR2 LQKENI.

This clonotype has a handful of counts. The CDR3 DNA reads as TGTGCCAGCGGCAGGGGAAGATGGGACACTGAAGCTTTCTTT. Protein: CASGRGRWDTEAFF. This chain joins TRBV12-3 or TRBV12-4 and TRBJ1-1, with D perhaps TRBD1 (6 bases). This CDR3 has 14 residues. V was trimmed by 8 bases and J by 3 bases, leaving 16 bases between them.

This chain links TRBV4-3 with TRBJ2-7; D is ambiguous. Germline V CDR1 and CDR2: LGHNA, YSLEER. The CDR3 runs 13 residues. V lost 1 base and J lost 3, with 7 bases in between. The CDR3 reads CASSQAEDYEQYF. Written as DNA, the CDR3 is TGCGCCAGCAGCCAAGCAGAGGACTACGAGCAGTACTTC.